This T cell receptor (beta chain) appears in the sequencing data of a study of T cell responses to AZD1222 COVID-19 vaccine (dated by TCRdb to about 2021). Context from the whole study: Because spike-specific TCR depth and breadth did not differ between the two schedules, AZD1222 recipients who got a second dose at roughly 4 weeks were pooled with those who got a second dose at roughly 12 weeks. TCR sequencing covered over 230 trial participants: approximately 200 given two doses of AZD1222 and 26 given two doses of MenACWY control vaccine. Enrollment into the trials was organized by age into subgroups of 18-55, 56-69 and 70-plus years, and those subgroups contained approximately 160, 26 and 62 TCR-sequenced participants, respectively.

The CDR3 regions of human TCRbeta chains were analyzed by immunosequencing. In the paper's pipeline: Repertoire TCRs were matched against a reference library of SARS-CoV-2-specific TCRs generated with the MIRA antigen-specificity platform. Breadth meant the fraction of unique TCRs that were SARS-CoV-2-associated, whereas depth meant the fraction of total T cells that were SARS-CoV-2-associated. Using the MIRA data, each spike-specific TCR was mapped to the spike region that the TCR reacts to and placed in a CD4 or CD8 class. Log10-transformed breadth and depth values were compared by one-way ANOVA with Sidak's multiple comparisons tests. In TCRdb, the immuneACCESS table is reduced to in-frame sequences with V and J assigned. These tables do not hold every clone; where another copy was compared, an unresolved V gene accounts for under half, and the others remain unexplained. The V and J calls and clone size are taken from that table; D and trimming were inferred from the DNA. The sample profile shows about 120,000 clones; about 91% of them were found once. The biggest ten clones account for roughly 1.8% of the sample.

Concerning this clone itself: The clone's antigen remains unknown. Base-call qualities are not available, and no considerably larger clone is one nucleotide away.

Here is what the overall study found, with its caveats: Because no day 14 peak-response samples were available, repertoires were characterized only after the peak T cell response. The vaccine-associated CD4 TCRs covered the entire spike protein, and the dominant responses fell in regions 160-218 and 743-854. Nearly half of unique spike-specific TCRs reportedly recognized epitopes outside regions mutated in the B.1.351 and B.1.1.7 variants. In the small 56-69-year group, the increase in depth fell short of significance, most likely because of low power. A significant rise in spike-specific TCR breadth and depth was observed after two AZD1222 doses relative to day 0 and relative to MenACWY recipients. Participants were mostly white British and included more females than males, and it was suggested by the authors that clonal diversity may have been underestimated. Only five to seven AZD1222 recipients were SARS-CoV-2 seropositive at baseline, limiting conclusions about previously exposed vaccinees.

What the time point label conveys for this sample: baseline before first vaccination. The vaccinee samples were drawn from two UK trials, COV001 and COV002, one of which was a single-blind randomized controlled phase 2/3 trial testing AZD1222 (ChAdOx1 nCoV-19) in healthy adults. For TCRbeta chain sequencing, PBMC samples from trial participants were taken at day 0 and at day 28 after the second dose. At the junction V is shortened by 0 bases and J by 8 bases, with 13 bases in between. Via the germline V gene, CDR1 is LGHNA and CDR2 YNFKEQ. Its CDR3 holds 15 amino acids, cysteine through phenylalanine. The entry retains the CDR3 DNA only, 45 bases that are in frame from base 1.

This TCR was sampled from an adult in good health. The rearranged segments are TRBV4-2 and TRBJ1-4, with the D gene not confidently named. Source: peripheral blood, taken on day 0 of AZD1222 vaccination. The DNA sequence follows: TGTGCCAGCAGCCAAGAGCAAGTCCTGGGGGAAAAACTGTTTTTT. This sequence encodes CASSQEQVLGEKLFF.